The 7 T cell receptor beta chains presented below share a single source sample, sequenced in a study of breast tumors, draining lymph nodes, adjacent tissues. The lymph nodes were axillary draining lymph nodes from breast cancer patients. TCRdb re-derived calls from the multiplex PCR reads in MiXCR, one entry per CDR3 protein. Of around 130,000 distinct CDR3 sequences in the sample, approximately 29% were seen once. What was sequenced was axillary lymph node tissue. Every receptor here comes from a female donor with breast cancer. Some clones in this sample may be carry-over from other donors' samples.

This chain connects TRBV7-8 to TRBJ1-1, with TRBD1 as a possible D gene (5 bases). Germline CDR1 reads SGHVS; CDR2 reads FQNEAQ. Trimming shortened V by 4 bases and J by 1 base, and 13 bases separated the two germline ends. There are 15 residues in the CDR3. CDR3 loop: CASSWRPGGNTEAFF. CDR3 in DNA: TGTGCCAGCAGCTGGAGACCGGGGGGGAACACTGAAGCTTTCTTT.

The sample holds many counts of this clonotype. This chain joins TRBV20-1 and TRBJ1-2; the match to TRBD1 covers 7 bases. CDR1 is DFQATT and CDR2 is SNEGSKA in the germline V gene (reference sequence). The CDR3 is made up of 13 amino acids. The ends lost 6 bases at V and 2 bases at J; junction bases unmatched: 6. The DNA for the CDR3 is TGCAGTGCCCTGGGACAGCCAAACTATGGCTACACCTTC. Translated: CSALGQPNYGYTF.

Many counts were recorded for this clonotype. The rearrangement links TRBV11-3 to TRBJ2-1; D gene uncertain. Looked up from germline, CDR1 is SGHNT and CDR2 is YENEEA. This CDR3 has 13 amino acids. V lost 3 bases and J 7 bases, leaving 10 bases between the germline ends. The CDR3 DNA follows: TGTGCCAGCAGCTTCCGGCTGGAGAATGAGCAGTTCTTC. It specifies CASSFRLENEQFF.

On this clonotype: Being one base from a much bigger clone, this may be a read error. V gene TRBV20-1 combines with J gene TRBJ1-2; D gene uncertain. CDR3 length: 13 residues. Looked up from germline, CDR1 is DFQATT and CDR2 is SNEGSKA (reference sequence). CDR3 coding DNA: TGCAGTGCCCGGACGGAGGCTTTATATGCCTACACCTTC. Protein sequence: CSARTEALYAYTF.

This clonotype was recorded many times. This sequence joins TRBV9 and TRBJ1-5; the D is unclear. This CDR3 comprises 13 residues. CDR1 is SGDLS and CDR2 is YYNGEE in the germline V gene. The V end was cut by 2 bases, the J end by 1 base, with 4 bases between. The CDR3 DNA reads as TGTGCCAGCAGCGTGGGGAGCAATCAGCCCCAGCATTTT. Residues: CASSVGSNQPQHF.

A remark on this clonotype: The junction differs from germline at one of its ends, possibly a read error. V and J are TRBV7-7 and TRBJ2-2; 8 positions agree with TRBD1. The CDR3 sequence is 17 residues long. The germline CDR1 and CDR2 sequences are SSHAT and FNYEAQ (reference sequence). The CDR3 loop reads CASSLGSGQGPSGQLFF. CDR3 coding DNA: TGTGCTAGCAGCTTGGGCTCCGGACAGGGACCCTCCGGGCAGCTGTTTTTT.

This clonotype showed up many times. The rearrangement links TRBV2 to TRBJ2-5; 8 nucleotides agree with TRBD2. V lost 6 bases to trimming and J lost 5 bases; unmatched junction nucleotides: 11. CDR3 length equals 15 residues. The germline V gene encodes CDR1 SNHLY and CDR2 FYNNEI. The CDR3 is CASSPDGGGGETQYF. CDR3 bases: TGTGCCAGCAGCCCAGACGGGGGGGGCGGTGAGACCCAGTACTTC.